Each of the 27 T cell receptor beta chains below was sequenced from the same sample in a study of blood T cell repertoires in COVID-19. Sequencing was performed with immunoSEQ multiplex PCR; in TCRdb, only in-frame clones are kept and a portion is missing. The sample lists about 81,000 clones, 91% seen once, with about 2% in the top ten. The sample comprised peripheral blood. Receptor source: a woman aged 50 to 60 in a cohort sampled during active COVID-19.

This chain connects TRBV4-1 to TRBJ2-3, with TRBD2 matching over 7 bases. The length of the CDR3 is 15 residues. The trim removed 8 bases at V and 5 bases at J, leaving 13 bases unmatched. CDR1 is MGHRA, CDR2 YSYEKL, per germline. CDR3 DNA: TGCGCCAGCCGCATTATGGCGGGAGATAGAGATACGCAGTATTTT. Protein: CASRIMAGDRDTQYF.

The chain's CDR3 is CASSLSTGVHYGYTF. The DNA of the CDR3 is TGTGCCAGCAGTTTATCGACAGGAGTACACTATGGCTACACCTTC. The genes are TRBV28 and TRBJ1-2; perhaps TRBD1 as D (6 bases). Trimming removed 1 base at V and 3 bases at J, with 12 bases between. Germline CDR1 reads MDHEN; CDR2 reads SYDVKM. The CDR3 totals 15 residues.

This chain connects TRBV27 to TRBJ2-3; D is uncertain. Trimming shortened V by 3 bases and J by 1 base, and 8 bases separated the two germline ends. This CDR3 contains 14 residues. CDR1 is MNHEY, CDR2 SMNVEV, per germline (reference sequence). The CDR3 DNA reads TGTGCCAGCAGTTTTATATCTCGCACAGATACGCAGTATTTT. Translated: CASSFISRTDTQYF.

CDR3 coding DNA: TGTGCCAGCAGCCCGTTTCGCGATCACTTCTACAATGAGCAGTTCTTC. Translation gives CASSPFRDHFYNEQFF. This chain connects TRBV7-2 to TRBJ2-1; D unclear. V was trimmed by 5 bases and J by 3 bases, leaving 17 bases between them. The CDR3 has 16 residues. Germline lookup yields CDR1 SGHTA and CDR2 FQGNSA.

The chain joins TRBV19 to TRBJ2-1, with 8 bases lining up with TRBD1. This CDR3 is built from 15 residues. Germline CDR1 is LNHDA and CDR2 is SQIVND (reference sequence). Unmatched junction bases numbered 9, after V lost 7 bases and J lost 4 bases. This chain's CDR3 is CASTRGQGSYNEQFF. The CDR3 nucleotides read TGTGCCAGTACTAGAGGACAGGGATCATACAATGAGCAGTTCTTC. Using reference TRBV19 and TRBJ2-1 for the parts outside the CDR3, the full variable domain is DGGITQSPKYLFRKEGQNVTLSCEQNLNHDAMYWYRQDPGQGLRLIYYSQIVNDFQKGDIAEGYSVSREKKESFPLTVTSAQKNPTAFYLCASTRGQGSYNEQFFGPGTRLTVL.

This sequence joins TRBV3-1 (or the pseudogene TRBV3-2) and TRBJ1-5, with 7 bases aligning to TRBD1. The junction had 2 bases not matched to a gene; V was cut back by 3 bases and J by 3 bases. From germline, CDR1 is LGHDT and CDR2 YNNKEL (reference sequence). This CDR3 is built from 14 residues. The CDR3 sequence: CASSQTGHNQPQHF. For the CDR3, the DNA is TGTGCCAGCAGCCAGACAGGGCACAATCAGCCCCAGCATTTT.

The chain uses TRBV11-3 and TRBJ2-7, with D maybe TRBD2 (5 bases). The CDR3 contains 12 residues. V gave up 4 bases and J gave up 9 bases, with 13 bases separating them. Germline CDR1 SGHNT, CDR2 YENEEA. In nucleotides, the CDR3 is TGTGCCAGCAGCTCACTGAGGGAAGGGCAGTACTTC. It encodes CASSSLREGQYF.

V and J are TRBV5-8 and TRBJ1-5, with 7 positions matching TRBD1. The length of the CDR3 is 15 residues. V lost 0 bases to trimming and J lost 3 bases; unmatched junction nucleotides: 3. Germline values: CDR1 SGHTS, CDR2 YDEGEE. The CDR3 nucleotides are TGTGCCAGCAGCTTGGAACAGGGGTACAATCAGCCCCAGCATTTT. Its protein product is CASSLEQGYNQPQHF.

This clone was detected once. V gene TRBV5-1 combines with J gene TRBJ2-7, with 10 bases lining up with TRBD1. This CDR3 region has 15 residues. Germline values: CDR1 SGHRS, CDR2 YFSETQ. V was pared by 4 bases and J by 7 bases, with 11 bases of the junction left unmatched. The CDR3 sequence: CASSSAGQGSREQYF. The CDR3 nucleotides read TGCGCCAGCAGCAGCGCGGGACAGGGGAGTCGGGAGCAGTACTTC.

This clone has only one observation. This chain uses TRBV4-2 with TRBJ1-1; TRBD1 matches 9 bases. J lost 0 bases, V lost 4 bases, and 3 bases had no gene match. CDR3 length: 15 residues. The germline V gene encodes CDR1 LGHNA and CDR2 YNFKEQ. In DNA, the CDR3 is TGTGCCAGCAGCCGAGGACAGGGGATGAACACTGAAGCTTTCTTT. Encoded protein: CASSRGQGMNTEAFF.

The chain has TRBV18 and TRBJ2-1; 14 nucleotides line up with TRBD2. The CDR3 runs to 18 residues. Trimming at V came to 1 base and at J to 6 bases, leaving 8 bases not matched to a gene. Per the germline V gene, CDR1 is KGHSH and CDR2 is LQKENI. The CDR3 DNA sequence: TGTGCCAGCTCACCACGACTAGCGGGAGGGTCAGGGGGCAATGAGCAGTTCTTC. It specifies CASSPRLAGGSGGNEQFF.

This sequence joins TRBV7-9 and TRBJ1-1; TRBD1 agrees at 9 bases. Per the germline V gene, CDR1 is SEHNR and CDR2 is FQNEAQ (reference sequence). This CDR3 contains 13 residues. V shed 4 bases and J 8 bases; nucleotides not matched to a gene: 5. This CDR3 is CASSWDRVAEAFF. The DNA of the CDR3 is TGTGCCAGCAGCTGGGACAGGGTCGCAGAAGCTTTCTTT.

This chain connects TRBV2 to TRBJ2-3, with D possibly TRBD1 on 5 matching bases. Germline CDR1 and CDR2: SNHLY and FYNNEI. There are 14 residues in the CDR3. The V gene lost 4 bases and the J gene lost 3 bases, with 11 bases spanning the gap. CDR3 sequence (DNA): TGTGCCAGCAGTGGACAGACGATAACAGATACGCAGTATTTT. Encoded protein: CASSGQTITDTQYF.

V usage is TRBV7-2 and J usage is TRBJ1-2, with D tentatively TRBD1 (5 bases). Trimming left V 7 bases short and J 1 base short, with 13 bases between. The CDR3 sequence is 14 residues long. Germline CDR1 reads SGHTA; CDR2 reads FQGNSA. CDR3: CASTLMTDNYGYTF. DNA for the CDR3: TGTGCCAGCACTTTAATGACAGATAACTATGGCTACACCTTC.

This clone was observed a few times. V is TRBV6-6 and J is TRBJ1-2; D is perhaps TRBD1 (6 bases). There are 12 residues in the CDR3. The germline V gene has CDR1 MNHNY and CDR2 SVGAGI (reference sequence). The V end lost 10 bases, the J end lost 3 bases, and 12 bases lay between the germline ends. This chain's CDR3 is CATQGNDYGYTF. The CDR3 DNA follows: TGTGCCACTCAGGGGAATGACTATGGCTACACCTTC.

This clone was seen once. The chain carries TRBV19 and TRBJ2-2; TRBD2 might be the D (7 bases). This CDR3 has 15 residues. CDR1 is LNHDA, CDR2 SQIVND, per germline (reference sequence). V was shortened by 7 bases and J by 4 bases, with 16 bases between the two germline ends. CDR3 bases: TGTGCCAGTATCCCGAGGGGGGGCGCCACCGGGGAGCTGTTTTTT. It specifies CASIPRGGATGELFF.

V gene TRBV7-9 combines with J gene TRBJ2-5; 12 bases match TRBD1. The germline V gene has CDR1 SEHNR and CDR2 FQNEAQ (reference sequence). The CDR3 covers 15 residues. With 5 bases clipped from V and 5 bases from J, the junction kept 6 bases outside the gene matches. This CDR3 is CASSAGQGASETQYF. The CDR3 DNA reads TGTGCCAGCAGCGCGGGACAGGGGGCATCGGAGACCCAGTACTTC.

The rearrangement uses TRBV6-5 and TRBJ1-5, with D hard to call. The CDR3 spans 12 residues. Germline V CDR1 and CDR2: MNHEY, SVGAGI. With 6 bases removed from V and 5 bases from J, the gap between germline ends came to 8 bases. The CDR3 DNA sequence: TGTGCCAGCAGGAGAGGATATCAGCCCCAGCATTTT. It specifies CASRRGYQPQHF.

This clone was recorded only once. The gene calls are TRBV5-1 and TRBJ2-5; 10 bases match TRBD1. The germline V gene encodes CDR1 SGHRS and CDR2 YFSETQ. The CDR3 is 17 residues long. Unmatched junction bases numbered 10, after V lost 4 bases and J lost 1 base. CDR3 residues: CASSRDRGSNLQETQYF. The CDR3 DNA follows: TGCGCCAGCAGCAGGGACAGGGGCAGCAATCTCCAAGAGACCCAGTACTTC.

V is TRBV20-1 and J is TRBJ2-5, with a weak D call TRBD2 (5 bases). The V gene's germline CDR1 is DFQATT and CDR2 SNEGSKA (reference sequence). The CDR3 has 16 residues. V shed 3 bases and J shed 5 bases, with 22 bases lying between them. Here the CDR3 reads CSASKDPGTREETQYF. The CDR3 DNA sequence: TGCAGTGCTAGTAAGGACCCTGGCACGAGGGAGGAGACCCAGTACTTC.

The CDR3 DNA follows: TGTGCCAGCAGCTTAGACCAGGGGGCGGCAGGCACAGATACGCAGTATTTT. It encodes CASSLDQGAAGTDTQYF. The chain combines TRBV11-2 with TRBJ2-3; 8 nucleotides agree with TRBD1. The CDR3 has 17 amino acids. In germline, CDR1 is SGHAT, CDR2 FQNNGV. The ends lost 0 bases at V and 1 base at J; junction bases unmatched: 6.

This chain links TRBV29-1 with TRBJ2-1; a possible D gene is TRBD2 (5 bases). The germline V and J ends were trimmed by 7 bases and 6 bases, with 10 bases remaining between them. This CDR3 is 11 amino acids long. CDR1 SQVTM and CDR2 ANQGSEA come from the germline V gene. Written as DNA, the CDR3 is TGCAGCGCCTCGGGGTCCAATGAGCAGTTCTTC. This translates into CSASGSNEQFF.

The rearrangement joins TRBV18 to TRBJ2-7; D might be TRBD1 (5 bases). CDR1 KGHSH and CDR2 LQKENI come from the germline V gene. The CDR3 is made up of 18 amino acids. Deletions cut 1 base from V and 6 bases from J, with 25 bases between. In DNA, the CDR3 is TGTGCCAGCTCACCACACATCCTCCTGACAGATGGATCGGCCGAGCAGTACTTC. It translates to CASSPHILLTDGSAEQYF.

This chain uses TRBV3-1 (or the pseudogene TRBV3-2) with TRBJ2-2; D is undetermined. The ends were cut back, 1 base at V and 7 bases at J, with 7 bases in the middle. The CDR3 consists of 13 residues. The germline V gene has CDR1 LGHDT and CDR2 YNNKEL (reference sequence). The chain's CDR3 is CASSQVSSGELFF. CDR3 nucleotide sequence: TGTGCCAGCAGCCAAGTCTCCAGCGGGGAGCTGTTTTTT.

This chain links TRBV6-2 or TRBV6-3 with TRBJ1-2, with TRBD1 identical over 7 bases. The CDR3 has 14 amino acids. The germline V gene has CDR1 MNHEY and CDR2 SVGEGT. With V trimmed by 2 bases and J by 5 bases, 5 bases remained unmatched. The CDR3 DNA follows: TGTGCCAGCAGTTACGTTAGGGGGCCGTATGGCTACACCTTC. Its translation: CASSYVRGPYGYTF.

In nucleotides, the CDR3 is TGTGCCAGCAGTCCTAGCGGGACTCTCACATCTCAAGAGACCCAGTACTTC. Protein: CASSPSGTLTSQETQYF. V and J are TRBV11-3 and TRBJ2-5; TRBD2 agrees at 9 bases. CDR3 length: 17 amino acids. Germline CDR1 and CDR2: SGHNT and YENEEA. V was pared by 6 bases and J by 2 bases, with 13 bases of the junction left unmatched.

The table lists this clone with a count of one. The V and J genes are TRBV28 and TRBJ2-7; tentatively, D is TRBD1 (5 bases). Trimming left V 3 bases short and J 5 bases short, with 26 bases between. CDR1 is MDHEN, CDR2 SYDVKM, per germline. The length of the CDR3 is 18 residues. DNA for the CDR3: TGTGCCAGCAGTTTGGGAATGGAGTATAGGACAAAGGGGCACGAGCAGTACTTC. The encoded protein is CASSLGMEYRTKGHEQYF.